This TCR beta chain derives from a study of T cell changes during pregnancy in multiple sclerosis. TCRdb keeps only in-frame clones here, not all; method: immunoSEQ multiplex PCR. The table has 100,000 or so clones, about nine tenths seen once. Germline lookup yields CDR1 LNHDA and CDR2 SQIVND (reference sequence). J was trimmed by 6 bases and V by 4 bases; bases with no gene match: 4. This CDR3 has 14 amino acids. Specimen: peripheral blood, collected after pregnancy. This chain joins TRBV19 and TRBJ2-7; 12 bases are shared with TRBD1. The TCR was taken from a female donor with multiple sclerosis, enrolled in a pregnancy study. The CDR3 DNA follows: TGTGCCAGTAGTAGAAGGGGACAGGGGGCCGAGCAGTACTTC. Its protein product is CASSRRGQGAEQYF.